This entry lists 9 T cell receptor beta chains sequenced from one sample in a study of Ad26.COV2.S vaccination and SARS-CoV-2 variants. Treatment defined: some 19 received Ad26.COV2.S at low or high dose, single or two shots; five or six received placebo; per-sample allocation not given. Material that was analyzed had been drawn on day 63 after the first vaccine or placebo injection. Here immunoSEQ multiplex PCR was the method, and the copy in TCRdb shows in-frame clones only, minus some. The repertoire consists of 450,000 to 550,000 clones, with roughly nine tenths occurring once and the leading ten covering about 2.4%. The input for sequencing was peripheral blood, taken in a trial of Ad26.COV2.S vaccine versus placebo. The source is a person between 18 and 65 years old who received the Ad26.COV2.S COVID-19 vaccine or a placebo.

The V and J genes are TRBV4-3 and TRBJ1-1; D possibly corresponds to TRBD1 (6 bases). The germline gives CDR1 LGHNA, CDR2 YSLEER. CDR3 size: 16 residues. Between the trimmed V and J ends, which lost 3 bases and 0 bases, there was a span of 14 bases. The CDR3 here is CASSQEGHVLNTEAFF. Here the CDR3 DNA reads TGCGCCAGCAGCCAGGAGGGACATGTATTGAACACTGAAGCTTTCTTT.

The CDR3 spells CASSWGTGKTNTEAFF. CDR3 DNA sequence: TGCGCCAGCAGCTGGGGGACAGGGAAGACGAACACTGAAGCTTTCTTT. The chain employs TRBV5-1 and TRBJ1-1, with TRBD1 matching 9 bases. The V and J ends lost 3 bases and 1 base, in that order; junction bases with no gene match: 7. CDR1 is SGHRS and CDR2 is YFSETQ in the germline V gene. The CDR3 is 16 residues long.

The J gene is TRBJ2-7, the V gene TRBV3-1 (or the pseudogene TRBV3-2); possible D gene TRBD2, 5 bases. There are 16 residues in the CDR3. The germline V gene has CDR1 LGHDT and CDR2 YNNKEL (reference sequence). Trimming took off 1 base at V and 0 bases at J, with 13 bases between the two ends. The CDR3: CASSQGARESSYEQYV. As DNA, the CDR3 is TGTGCCAGCAGCCAAGGAGCGAGGGAGAGCTCCTACGAGCAGTACGTC.

The CDR3 sequence: CASSRTLAGGNEQFF. The CDR3 nucleotides are TGTGCCAGCAGTAGAACCCTAGCGGGAGGGAATGAGCAGTTCTTC. This chain joins TRBV6-5 and TRBJ2-1; 12 bases line up with TRBD2. CDR3 length: 15 residues. The germline gives CDR1 MNHEY, CDR2 SVGAGI. Trimming cost V 5 bases and J 7 bases; bases outside gene matches: 6.

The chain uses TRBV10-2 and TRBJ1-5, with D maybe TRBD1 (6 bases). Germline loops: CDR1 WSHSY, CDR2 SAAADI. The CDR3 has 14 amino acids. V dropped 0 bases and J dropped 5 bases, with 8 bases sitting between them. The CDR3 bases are TGCGCCAGCAGTGAGTCGGGGGGCTATCAGCCCCAGCATTTT. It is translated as CASSESGGYQPQHF.

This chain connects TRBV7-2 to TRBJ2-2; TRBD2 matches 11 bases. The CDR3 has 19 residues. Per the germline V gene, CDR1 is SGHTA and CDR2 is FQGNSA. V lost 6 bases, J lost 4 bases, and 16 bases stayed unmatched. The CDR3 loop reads CASSRTTSGSSRATGELFF. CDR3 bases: TGTGCCAGCAGTCGAACCACTAGCGGGAGTTCTCGTGCCACCGGGGAGCTGTTTTTT.

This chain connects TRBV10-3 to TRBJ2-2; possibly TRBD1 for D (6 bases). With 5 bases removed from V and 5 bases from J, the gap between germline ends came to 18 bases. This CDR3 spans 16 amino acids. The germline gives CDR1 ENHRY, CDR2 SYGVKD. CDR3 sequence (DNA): TGTGCCATCAGTCCGACAGGATCTCGGATTACCGGGGAGCTGTTTTTT. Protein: CAISPTGSRITGELFF.

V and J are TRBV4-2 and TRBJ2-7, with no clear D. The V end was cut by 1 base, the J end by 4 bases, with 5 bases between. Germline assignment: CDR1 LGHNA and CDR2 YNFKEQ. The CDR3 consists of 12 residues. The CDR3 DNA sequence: TGTGCCAGCAGCCAAGTAGGGTACGAGCAGTACTTC. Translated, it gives CASSQVGYEQYF.

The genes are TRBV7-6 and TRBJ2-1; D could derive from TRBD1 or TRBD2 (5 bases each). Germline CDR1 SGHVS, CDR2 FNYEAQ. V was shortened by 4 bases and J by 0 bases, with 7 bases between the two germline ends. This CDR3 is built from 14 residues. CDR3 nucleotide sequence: TGTGCCAGCAGCTGGGGGAGCTCCTACAATGAGCAGTTCTTC. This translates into CASSWGSSYNEQFF.